The next 4 T cell receptor beta chains were all read from a single sample in a study of T cell responses to AZD1222 COVID-19 vaccine. The repertoire was sequenced with immunoSEQ multiplex PCR; TCRdb's copy has only in-frame clones and lacks some. The sample contains around 120,000 clones, 92% of which appear only once. This material consisted of peripheral blood, taken on day 0 of AZD1222 vaccination. The receptors here all came from an adult in good health.

The chain couples TRBV4-3 to TRBJ2-7; D is perhaps TRBD2 (6 bases). Germline CDR1 reads LGHNA; CDR2 reads YSLEER. V was trimmed by 1 base and J by 3 bases, leaving 22 bases between them. The CDR3 spans 18 residues. The CDR3 loop is CASSQVDSGGSGIYEQYF. The CDR3 nucleotides are TGCGCCAGCAGCCAAGTTGATAGCGGAGGGAGTGGGATCTACGAGCAGTACTTC.

V is TRBV19 and J is TRBJ1-5; D call uncertain. The CDR3 totals 15 residues. V dropped 1 base and J dropped 2 bases, with 9 bases sitting between them. Germline V CDR1 and CDR2: LNHDA, SQIVND (reference sequence). DNA for the CDR3: TGTGCCAGTAGTATAGTGAACAGTGGCAATCAGCCCCAGCATTTT. Translating gives CASSIVNSGNQPQHF.

The chain recombines TRBV12-3 or TRBV12-4 with TRBJ1-1; D is unclear. The CDR3 extends over 13 amino acids. Between the trimmed V and J ends, which lost 7 bases and 0 bases, there was a span of 9 bases. The CDR3 region has the DNA TGTGCCAGCACCCCACAACTGAACACTGAAGCTTTCTTT. It encodes CASTPQLNTEAFF.

This clone occurred a few times. The J gene is TRBJ1-1, the V gene TRBV24-1; D uncertain. CDR3 length equals 12 residues. The germline gives CDR1 KGHDR, CDR2 SFDVKD. The V end was cut by 10 bases, the J end by 3 bases, with 11 bases between. Here the CDR3 DNA reads TGTGCCACGGTAGGACGGGACACTGAAGCTTTCTTT. Translated, it gives CATVGRDTEAFF.